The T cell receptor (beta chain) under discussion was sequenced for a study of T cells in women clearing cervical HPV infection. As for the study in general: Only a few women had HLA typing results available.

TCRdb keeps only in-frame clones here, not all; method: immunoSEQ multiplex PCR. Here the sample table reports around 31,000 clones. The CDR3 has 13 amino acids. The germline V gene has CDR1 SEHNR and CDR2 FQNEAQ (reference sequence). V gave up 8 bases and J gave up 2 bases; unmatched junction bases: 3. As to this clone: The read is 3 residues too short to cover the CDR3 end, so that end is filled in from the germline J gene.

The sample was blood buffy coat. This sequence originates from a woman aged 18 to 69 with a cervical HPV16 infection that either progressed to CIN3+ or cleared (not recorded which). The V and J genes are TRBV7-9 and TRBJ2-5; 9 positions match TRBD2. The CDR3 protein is CASSGLAQETQYF. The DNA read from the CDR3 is TGTGCCAGCTCCGGACTAGCGCAAGAGACC. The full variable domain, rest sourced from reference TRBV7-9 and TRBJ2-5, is DTGVSQNPRHKITKRGQNVTFRCDPISEHNRLYWYRQTLGQGPEFLTYFQNEAQLEKSRLLSDRFSAERPKGSFSTLEIQRTEQGDSAMYLCASSGLAQETQYFGPGTRLLVL.